This is a list of T cell receptor beta chains from one sample in a study of read filtering for tumor transcriptome and immune sequencing. TCRdb itself ran the reads through MiXCR, one entry per CDR3 protein. Of about 35,000 distinct CDR3 sequences detected, approximately 15% appear once; the ten largest clones hold 6.5% to 8.5%. What was sequenced was a population of CD138-negative cells sorted from bone marrow. These receptors were obtained from a donor at least 40 years old with multiple myeloma. Each CDR3 is given with its conserved first and last residue. The D gene is left open where the match is weak. Clone size is not always given. Where it is, it says once, few, many or a class for expanded clones.

D: NA; size: many; J: TRBJ1-5; V: TRBV3-1; CDR3: CASSQLTQPQHF; DNA: TGTGCCAGCAGCCAATTGACCCAGCCCCAGCATTTT
D: TRBD1; size: many; J: TRBJ1-6; V: TRBV4-2; CDR3: CASSKQGAREANSPLHF; DNA: TGTGCCAGCAGCAAACAGGGGGCCAGGGAAGCTAATTCACCCCTCCACTTT
D: TRBD1; size: few; J: TRBJ1-1; V: TRBV20-1; CDR3: CSAGTGLNTEAFF; DNA: TGCAGTGCAGGGACAGGGCTGAACACTGAAGCTTTCTTT
D: TRBD2; size: many; J: TRBJ2-2; V: TRBV7-9; CDR3: CASSFSGRSTGELFF; DNA: TGTGCCAGCAGCTTTAGCGGGAGGTCGACCGGGGAGCTGTTTTTT
D: TRBD1; size: NA; J: TRBJ1-5; V: TRBV11-2; CDR3: CASSSLTGVGQPQHF; DNA: TGTGCCAGCAGCTCGCTTACAGGGGTTGGGCAGCCCCAGCATTTT
D: NA; size: medium-sized; J: TRBJ2-1; V: TRBV10-3; CDR3: CATEGGDNEQFF; DNA: TGTGCCACCGAGGGGGGCGACAATGAGCAGTTCTTC
D: NA; size: many; J: TRBJ2-1; V: TRBV14; CDR3: CASSQLTGDRVLFF; DNA: TGTGCCAGCAGCCAACTTACCGGTGATAGGGTGTTGTTCTTC
D: NA; size: many; J: TRBJ2-6; V: TRBV4-1; CDR3: CASSQNTGNSGANVLTF; DNA: TGCGCCAGCAGCCAAAACACAGGGAACTCTGGGGCCAACGTCCTGACTTTC
D: NA; size: NA; J: TRBJ2-3; V: TRBV12-3/TRBV12-4; CDR3: CASSLLVGAGTQYF; DNA: NA
D: TRBD1; size: many; J: TRBJ2-7; V: TRBV5-1; CDR3: CASSPRGQGYEQYF; DNA: TGCGCCAGCAGCCCACGGGGACAGGGATACGAGCAGTACTTC
D: NA; size: medium-sized; J: TRBJ1-1; V: TRBV6-1; CDR3: CASSVRSPTEAFF; DNA: TGTGCCAGCAGTGTGCGTTCACCCACTGAAGCTTTCTTT
D: TRBD2; size: few; J: TRBJ2-1; V: TRBV5-1; CDR3: CASSQGLPSGGYNEQFF; DNA: TGCGCCAGCAGCCAGGGATTACCTAGCGGGGGCTACAATGAGCAGTTCTTC
D: TRBD2; size: many; J: TRBJ2-1; V: TRBV5-1; CDR3: CASSSDSGTSYNEQFF; DNA: TGCGCCAGCAGCTCGGATAGCGGGACCTCCTACAATGAGCAGTTCTTC
D: TRBD2; size: many; J: TRBJ2-7; V: TRBV4-2; CDR3: CASSPTTSGTFYEQYF; DNA: TGTGCCAGCAGCCCCACGACTAGCGGGACCTTCTACGAGCAGTACTTC
D: TRBD1; size: NA; J: TRBJ1-3; V: TRBV7-9; CDR3: CASSFFPTGGKGNTIYF; DNA: TGTGCCAGCAGCTTTTTTCCGACAGGGGGCAAAGGAAACACCATATATTTT
D: NA; size: many; J: TRBJ2-5; V: TRBV20-1; CDR3: CSAPPGVGQETQYF; DNA: TGCAGTGCCCCCCCTGGGGTTGGCCAAGAGACCCAGTACTTC
D: NA; size: NA; J: TRBJ1-2; V: TRBV9; CDR3: CACTPRPGPSYGYTF; DNA: TGTGCCTGCACCCCTAGACCTGGACCGAGCTATGGCTACACCTTC
D: NA; size: medium-sized; J: TRBJ2-3; V: TRBV7-8; CDR3: CASSPRGGGIGGDTQYF; DNA: TGTGCCAGCAGCCCCCGCGGCGGCGGGATAGGAGGGGATACGCAGTATTTT
D: NA; size: many; J: TRBJ2-2; V: TRBV4-1; CDR3: CASSQDYPAGRASTGELFF; DNA: TGCGCCAGCAGCCAAGATTATCCCGCTGGCAGGGCGAGCACCGGGGAGCTGTTTTTT
D: TRBD2; size: NA; J: TRBJ2-2; V: TRBV20-1; CDR3: CSATSGGNTGELFF; DNA: TGCAGTGCCACTAGCGGGGGCAACACCGGGGAGCTGTTTTTT
D: NA; size: many; J: TRBJ2-7; V: TRBV12-3/TRBV12-4; CDR3: CASSLDSSSYEQYF; DNA: TGTGCCAGCAGTTTAGACTCCAGCTCCTACGAGCAGTACTTC
D: TRBD2; size: many; J: TRBJ2-5; V: TRBV3-1; CDR3: CASSQVAGTQETQYF; DNA: TGTGCCAGCAGCCAGGTAGCGGGGACGCAAGAGACCCAGTACTTC
D: TRBD2; size: few; J: TRBJ2-1; V: TRBV3-1; CDR3: CASSQVTLAGQFF; DNA: TGTGCCAGCAGCCAAGTCACACTAGCGGGGCAGTTCTTC
D: NA; size: NA; J: TRBJ2-6; V: TRBV5-1; CDR3: CASSLDRVSGANVLTF; DNA: TGCGCCAGCAGCTTGGACAGGGTATCTGGGGCCAACGTCCTGACTTTC
D: TRBD1; size: NA; J: TRBJ1-1; V: TRBV5-6; CDR3: CASSSLRDRGFTEAFF; DNA: TGTGCCAGCAGCTCCCTCCGGGACAGGGGTTTCACTGAAGCTTTCTTT
D: NA; size: NA; J: TRBJ2-7; V: TRBV20-1; CDR3: CSARGGRGTYEQYF; DNA: TGCAGTGCTAGAGGGGGCAGGGGCACCTACGAGCAGTACTTC
D: NA; size: many; J: TRBJ2-5; V: TRBV20-1; CDR3: CSASRGLIQYF; DNA: TGCAGTGCTTCACGGGGACTGATCCAGTACTTC
D: TRBD1; size: NA; J: TRBJ1-6; V: TRBV5-1; CDR3: CASSLVGQGNNSPLHF; DNA: TGCGCCAGCAGCTTGGTCGGACAGGGGAACAATTCACCCCTCCACTTT